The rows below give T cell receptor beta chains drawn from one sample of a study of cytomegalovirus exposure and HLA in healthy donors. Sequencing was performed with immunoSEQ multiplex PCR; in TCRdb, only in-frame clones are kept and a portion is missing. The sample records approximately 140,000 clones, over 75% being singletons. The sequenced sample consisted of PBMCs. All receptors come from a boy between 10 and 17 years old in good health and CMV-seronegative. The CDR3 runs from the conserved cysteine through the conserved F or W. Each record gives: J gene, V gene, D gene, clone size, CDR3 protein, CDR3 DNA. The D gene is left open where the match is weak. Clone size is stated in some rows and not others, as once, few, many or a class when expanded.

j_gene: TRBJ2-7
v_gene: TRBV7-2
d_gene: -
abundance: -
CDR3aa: CASSATNAPYEQYF
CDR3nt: TGTGCCAGCAGCGCGACTAACGCCCCCTACGAGCAGTACTTC

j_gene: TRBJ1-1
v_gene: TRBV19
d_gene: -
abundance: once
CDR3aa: CASSRGPQGNTEAFF
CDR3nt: TGTGCCAGTAGTAGGGGGCCACAGGGCAACACTGAAGCTTTCTTT

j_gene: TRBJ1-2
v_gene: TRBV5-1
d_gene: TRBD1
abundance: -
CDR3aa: CASSSGTGNYGYTF
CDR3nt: TGCGCCAGCAGCTCCGGGACAGGGAACTATGGCTACACCTTC

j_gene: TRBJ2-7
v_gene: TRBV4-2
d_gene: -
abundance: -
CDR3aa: CASSQVDLGLMDEQYF
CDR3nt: TGTGCCAGCAGCCAAGTAGACCTGGGGCTGATGGACGAGCAGTACTTC

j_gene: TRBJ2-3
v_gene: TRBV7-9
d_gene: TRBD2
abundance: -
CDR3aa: CASSSGGTDTQYF
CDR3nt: TGTGCCAGCAGCTCGGGAGGTACAGATACGCAGTATTTT

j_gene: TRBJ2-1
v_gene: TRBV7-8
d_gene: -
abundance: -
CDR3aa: CASRLARQGLYNEQFF
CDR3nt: TGTGCCAGCAGGCTAGCAAGGCAGGGACTCTACAATGAGCAGTTCTTC

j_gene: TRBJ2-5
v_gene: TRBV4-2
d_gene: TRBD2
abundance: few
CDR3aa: CASSQERGGQETQYF
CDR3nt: TGTGCCAGCAGCCAAGAGCGGGGGGGCCAAGAGACCCAGTACTTC

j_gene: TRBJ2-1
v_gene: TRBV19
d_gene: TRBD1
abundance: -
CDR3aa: CASSMGQTGGQFF
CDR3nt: TGTGCCAGTAGTATGGGACAAACAGGGGGGCAGTTCTTC

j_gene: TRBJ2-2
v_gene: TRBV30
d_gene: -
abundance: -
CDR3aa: CAWRVLVTGELFF
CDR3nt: TGTGCCTGGAGGGTACTGGTCACCGGGGAGCTGTTTTTT

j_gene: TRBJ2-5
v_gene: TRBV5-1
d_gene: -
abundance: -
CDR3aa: CASSLGTDQETQYF
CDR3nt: TGCGCCAGCAGCTTGGGGACAGATCAAGAGACCCAGTACTTC

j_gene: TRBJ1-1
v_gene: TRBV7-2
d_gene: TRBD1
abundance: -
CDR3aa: CASSLLQGQGAGNTEAFF
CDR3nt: TGTGCCAGCAGCTTACTTCAGGGACAGGGGGCCGGGAACACTGAAGCTTTCTTT

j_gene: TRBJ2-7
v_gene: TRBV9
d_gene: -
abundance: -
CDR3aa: CASSTQSSSSYEQYF
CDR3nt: TGTGCCAGCAGCACCCAAAGTTCTAGCTCCTACGAGCAGTACTTC

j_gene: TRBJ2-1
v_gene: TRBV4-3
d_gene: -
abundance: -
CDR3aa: CASSQDHRGYNEQFF
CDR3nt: TGCGCCAGCAGCCAAGATCATCGGGGCTACAATGAGCAGTTCTTC

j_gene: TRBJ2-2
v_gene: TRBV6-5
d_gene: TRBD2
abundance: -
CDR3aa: CASAWEGFTGELFF
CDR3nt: TGTGCCAGCGCTTGGGAGGGTTTCACCGGGGAGCTGTTTTTT

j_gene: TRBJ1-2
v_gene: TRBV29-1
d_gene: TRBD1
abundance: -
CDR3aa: CSVLGVTGVDYGYTF
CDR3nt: TGCAGCGTATTAGGGGTGACAGGGGTGGACTATGGCTACACCTTC

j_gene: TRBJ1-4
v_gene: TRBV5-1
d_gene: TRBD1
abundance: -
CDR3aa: CASSLQGVAWEKLFF
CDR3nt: TGCGCCAGCAGCTTGCAGGGGGTAGCCTGGGAAAAACTGTTTTTT

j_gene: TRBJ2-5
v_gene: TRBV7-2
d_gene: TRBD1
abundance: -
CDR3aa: CASSLLQRTGQETQYF
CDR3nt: TGTGCCAGCAGCTTACTGCAACGGACAGGCCAAGAGACCCAGTACTTC

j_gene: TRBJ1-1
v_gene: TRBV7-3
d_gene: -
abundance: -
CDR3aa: CASSAGLSPRDTEAFF
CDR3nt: TGTGCCAGCAGCGCAGGACTCTCCCCAAGGGACACTGAAGCTTTCTTT

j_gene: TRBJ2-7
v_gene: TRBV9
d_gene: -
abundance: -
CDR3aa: CASSSSGQETIYEQYF
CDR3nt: TGTGCCAGCAGCTCTTCAGGGCAAGAAACAATCTACGAGCAGTACTTC

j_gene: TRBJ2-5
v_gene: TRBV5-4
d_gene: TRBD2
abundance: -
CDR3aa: CASSRLAESQETQYF
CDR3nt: TGTGCCAGCAGCCGACTAGCTGAGTCCCAAGAGACCCAGTACTTC

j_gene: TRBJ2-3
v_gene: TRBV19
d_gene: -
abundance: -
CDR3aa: CASSIGGTSTDTQYF
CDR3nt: TGTGCCAGTAGTATCGGAGGAACTAGCACAGATACGCAGTATTTT

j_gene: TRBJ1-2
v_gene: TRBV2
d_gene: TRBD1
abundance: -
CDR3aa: CASSARTGSDGYTF
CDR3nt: TGTGCCAGCAGTGCCCGGACAGGGTCTGATGGCTACACCTTC

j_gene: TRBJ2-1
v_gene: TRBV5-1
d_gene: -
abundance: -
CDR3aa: CASSLRTRYNEQFF
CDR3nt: TGCGCCAGCAGCCTTCGGACTCGATACAATGAGCAGTTCTTC

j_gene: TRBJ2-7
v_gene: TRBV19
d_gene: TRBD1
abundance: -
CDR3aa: CASFDRGHEQYF
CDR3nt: TGTGCCAGCTTCGACAGGGGACACGAGCAGTACTTC

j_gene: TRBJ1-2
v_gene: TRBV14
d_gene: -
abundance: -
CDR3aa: CASSQVSRAGLYGYTF
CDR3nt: TGTGCCAGCAGCCAAGTTAGTCGGGCAGGACTCTATGGCTACACCTTC

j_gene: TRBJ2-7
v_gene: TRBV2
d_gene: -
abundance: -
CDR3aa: CASSEAWQGSYEQYF
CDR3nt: TGTGCCAGCAGTGAAGCATGGCAGGGGTCGTACGAGCAGTACTTC

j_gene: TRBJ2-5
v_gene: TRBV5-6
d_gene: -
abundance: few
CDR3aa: CASSSGWTQYF
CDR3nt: TGTGCCAGCAGCTCAGGGTGGACCCAGTACTTC

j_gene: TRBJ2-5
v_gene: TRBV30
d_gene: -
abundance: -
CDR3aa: CAWRGTPGQETQYF
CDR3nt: TGTGCCTGGAGAGGGACACCCGGCCAAGAGACCCAGTACTTC

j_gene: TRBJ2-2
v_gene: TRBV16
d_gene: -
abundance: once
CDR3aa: CASSQFRDSQFNGELFF
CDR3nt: TGTGCCAGCAGCCAATTTCGAGACAGCCAGTTTAACGGGGAGCTGTTTTTT

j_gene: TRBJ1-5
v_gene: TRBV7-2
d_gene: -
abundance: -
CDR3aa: CASSYQGQPQHF
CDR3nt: TGTGCCAGCAGCTACCAGGGTCAGCCCCAGCATTTT

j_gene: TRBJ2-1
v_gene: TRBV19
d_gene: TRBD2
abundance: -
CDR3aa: CASGSSGRTGEQFF
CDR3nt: TGTGCCAGTGGGTCTAGCGGGAGGACCGGTGAGCAGTTCTTC

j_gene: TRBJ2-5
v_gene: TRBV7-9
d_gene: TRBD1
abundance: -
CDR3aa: CASSSGQYEETQYF
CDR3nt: TGTGCCAGCAGCTCGGGACAGTATGAGGAGACCCAGTACTTC

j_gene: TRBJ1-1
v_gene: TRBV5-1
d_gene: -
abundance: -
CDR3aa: CASSLPPGPGTEAFF
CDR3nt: TGCGCCAGCAGCTTGCCCCCAGGGCCTGGGACTGAAGCTTTCTTT

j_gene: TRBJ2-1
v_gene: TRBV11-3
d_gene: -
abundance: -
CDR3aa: CASSLDMGANEQFF
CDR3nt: TGTGCCAGCAGCTTAGATATGGGGGCCAATGAGCAGTTCTTC

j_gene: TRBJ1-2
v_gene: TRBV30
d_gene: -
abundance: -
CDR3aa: CAWSVGVGLNYGYTF
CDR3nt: TGTGCCTGGAGTGTCGGAGTGGGACTCAACTATGGCTACACCTTC

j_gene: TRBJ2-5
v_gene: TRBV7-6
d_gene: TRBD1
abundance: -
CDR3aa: CASSLVAGTGVSTQYF
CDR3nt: TGTGCCAGCAGCTTAGTAGCCGGGACAGGGGTATCAACCCAGTACTTC

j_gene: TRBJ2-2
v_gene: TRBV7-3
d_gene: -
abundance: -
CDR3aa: CASSFKGLTNTGELFF
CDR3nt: TGTGCCAGCAGCTTCAAGGGGTTAACGAACACCGGGGAGCTGTTTTTT

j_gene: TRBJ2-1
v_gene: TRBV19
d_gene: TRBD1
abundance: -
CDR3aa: CASSIVRGPSEQFF
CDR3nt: TGTGCCAGTAGTATAGTCAGGGGGCCTAGTGAGCAGTTCTTC

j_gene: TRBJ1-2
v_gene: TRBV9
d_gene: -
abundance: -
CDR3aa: CASSDTGMGPYGYTF
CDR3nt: TGTGCCAGCAGTGATACAGGGATGGGCCCCTATGGCTACACCTTC

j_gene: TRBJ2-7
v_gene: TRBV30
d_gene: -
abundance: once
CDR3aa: CAWSGPGSAPYEQYF
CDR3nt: TGTGCCTGGAGTGGCCCGGGGTCGGCCCCCTACGAGCAGTACTTC

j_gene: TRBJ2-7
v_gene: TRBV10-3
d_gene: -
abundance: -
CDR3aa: CAISERGAYEQYF
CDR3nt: TGTGCCATCAGCGAGAGGGGCGCTTACGAGCAGTACTTC

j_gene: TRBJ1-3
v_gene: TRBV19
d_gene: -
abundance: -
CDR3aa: CASSPGFSGNTIYF
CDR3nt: TGTGCCAGTAGTCCCGGGTTCTCTGGAAACACCATATATTTT

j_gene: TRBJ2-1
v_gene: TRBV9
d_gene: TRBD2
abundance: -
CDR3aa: CASSGTSGNEQFF
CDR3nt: TGTGCCAGCAGCGGGACTAGCGGCAATGAGCAGTTCTTC

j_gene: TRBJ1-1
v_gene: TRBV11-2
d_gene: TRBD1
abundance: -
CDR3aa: CASSLTRTGRNTEAFF
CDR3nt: TGTGCCAGCAGCTTAACCCGGACAGGACGGAACACTGAAGCTTTCTTT

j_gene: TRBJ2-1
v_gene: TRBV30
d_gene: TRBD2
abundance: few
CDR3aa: CAWTPSGISYNEQFF
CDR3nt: TGTGCCTGGACCCCCAGCGGGATTTCCTACAATGAGCAGTTCTTC

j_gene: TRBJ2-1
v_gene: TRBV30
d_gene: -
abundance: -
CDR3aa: CAWSDGNYNEQFF
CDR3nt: TGTGCCTGGAGTGACGGGAATTACAATGAGCAGTTCTTC

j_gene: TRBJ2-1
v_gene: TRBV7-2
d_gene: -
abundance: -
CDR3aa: CASSLLGSGAYNEQFF
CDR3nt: TGTGCCAGCAGCTTATTAGGTTCGGGGGCCTACAATGAGCAGTTCTTC

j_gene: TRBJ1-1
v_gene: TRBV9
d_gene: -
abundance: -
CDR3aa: CASSPSGTEAFF
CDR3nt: TGTGCCAGCAGCCCCTCCGGCACTGAAGCTTTCTTT

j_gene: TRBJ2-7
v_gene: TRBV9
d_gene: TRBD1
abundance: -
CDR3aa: CASSVEGTGAYEQYF
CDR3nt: TGTGCCAGCAGCGTAGAAGGGACAGGGGCCTACGAGCAGTACTTC

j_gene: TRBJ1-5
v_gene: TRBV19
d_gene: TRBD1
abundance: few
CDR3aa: CASSLRQGAVGQPQHF
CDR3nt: TGTGCCAGTAGTTTACGACAGGGGGCTGTAGGTCAGCCCCAGCATTTT

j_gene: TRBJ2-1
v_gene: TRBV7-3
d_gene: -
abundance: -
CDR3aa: CASSSRVSSYNEQFF
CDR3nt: TGTGCCAGCAGCTCCCGGGTGAGCTCCTACAATGAGCAGTTCTTC

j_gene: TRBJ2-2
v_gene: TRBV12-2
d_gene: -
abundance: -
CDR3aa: CASRFTSPGLVYSGELFF
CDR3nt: TGTGCAAGTCGCTTCACATCTCCGGGACTAGTTTATTCCGGGGAGCTGTTTTTT

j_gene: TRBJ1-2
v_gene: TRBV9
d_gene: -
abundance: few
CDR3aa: CASSVGWGDYGYTF
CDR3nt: TGTGCCAGCAGCGTAGGCTGGGGGGACTATGGCTACACCTTC

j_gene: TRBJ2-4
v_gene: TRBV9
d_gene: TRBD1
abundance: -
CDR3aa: CASSVGQGANIQYF
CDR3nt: TGTGCCAGCAGCGTAGGACAGGGGGCGAACATTCAGTACTTC

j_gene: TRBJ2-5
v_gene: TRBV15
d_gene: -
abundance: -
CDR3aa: CATSRVGTPETQYF
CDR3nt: TGTGCCACCAGCAGAGTTGGGACTCCAGAGACCCAGTACTTC

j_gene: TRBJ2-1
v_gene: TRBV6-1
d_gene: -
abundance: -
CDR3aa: CASMGGTYNEQFF
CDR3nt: TGTGCCAGCATGGGGGGTACCTACAATGAGCAGTTCTTC

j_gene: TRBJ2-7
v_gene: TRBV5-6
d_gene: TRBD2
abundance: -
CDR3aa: CASRRTSGSTYEQYF
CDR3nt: TGTGCCAGCAGGAGGACTAGCGGGAGTACCTACGAGCAGTACTTC

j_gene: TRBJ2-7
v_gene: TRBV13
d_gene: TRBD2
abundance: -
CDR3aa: CASSLVSGTTYEQYF
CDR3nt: TGTGCCAGCAGCTTAGTATCCGGGACTACCTACGAGCAGTACTTC

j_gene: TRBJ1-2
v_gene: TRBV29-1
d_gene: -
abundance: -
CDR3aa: CSVDDWRDPDGYTF
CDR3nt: TGCAGCGTTGATGACTGGCGGGACCCTGACGGCTACACCTTC